The 18 T cell receptor beta chains listed next were all sequenced from one sample in a study of response to subunit inactivated influenza vaccine. Each CDR3 protein is one row after TCRdb ran MiXCR on the RT-PCR reads. The sample contains about 530,000 distinct CDR3 sequences, 10% to 15% of which appear only once. The specimen was PBMCs from blood, collected around seven weeks after vaccination. These receptors came from a man aged 50 to 59 who received an inactivated influenza vaccine.

The sample holds a few counts of this clonotype. The gene calls are TRBV6-2 or TRBV6-3 and TRBJ2-7; TRBD2 might be the D (6 bases). Germline V gives CDR1 MNHEY, CDR2 SVGEGT. V lost 2 bases and J lost 7, with 15 bases in between. This CDR3 contains 14 residues. CDR3 region: CASSYTGVTGEQYF. CDR3 DNA sequence: TGTGCCAGCAGTTACACGGGGGTAACCGGTGAGCAGTACTTC.

J is TRBJ2-6 and V is TRBV29-1, with D uncertain. V was cut by 4 bases and J by 1 base, with 11 bases left in between. This CDR3 region has 15 residues. CDR1 and CDR2 from the germline V gene are SQVTM and ANQGSEA. In DNA form, the CDR3 reads TGCAGCGTTGTAATCCCAGCATCTGGGGCCAACGTCCTGACTTTC. Its translation: CSVVIPASGANVLTF.

The chain joins TRBV7-9 to TRBJ2-3; TRBD1 or TRBD2 may be the D gene (7 bases each). Germline CDR1 reads SEHNR; CDR2 reads FQNEAQ (reference sequence). The CDR3 is made up of 15 amino acids. V was shortened by 5 bases and J by 3 bases, with 15 bases between the two germline ends. The CDR3 DNA reads as TGTGCCAGCAGCCTGAAGCGGGACAGAACAGATACGCAGTATTTT. It is translated as CASSLKRDRTDTQYF.

In this sample, this clonotype turned up a few times. V and J are TRBV12-3 or TRBV12-4 and TRBJ1-1; TRBD1 matches 8 bases. The CDR3 consists of 17 residues. Losses at the gene ends were 6 bases for V and 3 bases for J; bases not matched to a gene: 15. CDR3: CASRISGTGGWDTEAFF. In nucleotides, the CDR3 is TGTGCCAGCAGGATATCCGGGACAGGAGGATGGGACACTGAAGCTTTCTTT.

This clonotype came up a few times. DNA for the CDR3: TGTGCCAGCAGCTTGTCTCGCTCGATGGGAAACATTCAGTACTTC. Protein sequence: CASSLSRSMGNIQYF. The V and J genes are TRBV7-8 and TRBJ2-4; D not certain. Germline-derived CDR1 and CDR2 are SGHVS and FQNEAQ. This CDR3 spans 15 amino acids. The V and J ends lost 3 bases and 6 bases respectively, with 15 bases between them.

This clonotype was seen a handful of times. The chain recombines TRBV12-3 or TRBV12-4 with TRBJ1-3, with 7 bases that match TRBD1. V lost 5 bases, J lost 4 bases, and 8 bases stayed unmatched. The CDR3 loop spans 15 amino acids. CDR3 in DNA: TGTGCCAGCAGTGCACGACAGGGACTAGGAAACACCATATATTTT. Its translation is CASSARQGLGNTIYF.

The rearrangement links TRBV2 to TRBJ1-2; possible D gene TRBD1, 5 bases. Trimming left V 2 bases short and J 1 base short, with 11 bases between. The germline V gene has CDR1 SNHLY and CDR2 FYNNEI. The CDR3 runs 15 residues. The CDR3 loop is CASSERGALNYGYTF. The DNA for the CDR3 is TGTGCCAGCAGTGAACGAGGGGCTCTTAACTATGGCTACACCTTC.

This clonotype was detected only a few times. The J gene is TRBJ2-3, the V gene TRBV29-1; maybe TRBD1 (6 bases). The CDR3 is made up of 16 amino acids. CDR1 SQVTM and CDR2 ANQGSEA come from the germline V gene. V was trimmed by 1 base and J by 3 bases, leaving 17 bases between them. CDR3 region: CSVEVGYRARTDTQYF. The CDR3 DNA sequence: TGCAGCGTTGAAGTGGGCTACAGGGCGAGGACAGATACGCAGTATTTT.

Notes on this clonotype: A much larger clone differs from this one at a single base, so this may be a read error. The gene calls are TRBV29-1 and TRBJ2-7; 7 nucleotides line up with TRBD1. The V and J ends lost 6 bases and 2 bases, in that order; junction bases with no gene match: 1. The CDR3 extends over 11 amino acids. Germline CDR1 reads SQVTM; CDR2 reads ANQGSEA. CDR3 DNA sequence: TGCAGCGTGGACAGGACCTACGAGCAGTACTTC. It translates to CSVDRTYEQYF.

This clonotype was observed a handful of times. This chain links TRBV2 with TRBJ2-2; 7 positions match TRBD1. The V and J ends lost 7 bases and 4 bases, in that order; junction bases with no gene match: 6. Germline lookup yields CDR1 SNHLY and CDR2 FYNNEI. CDR3 size: 14 residues. The DNA of the CDR3 is TGTGCCAGCAAGTTTGACAGGGCCACCGGGGAGCTGTTTTTT. Its protein is CASKFDRATGELFF.

This chain joins TRBV7-9 and TRBJ2-4, with 7 bases matching TRBD1. Trimming cost V 4 bases and J 3 bases; bases outside gene matches: 9. The CDR3 sequence is 16 residues long. Germline loops: CDR1 SEHNR, CDR2 FQNEAQ (reference sequence). CDR3 amino acids: CASSYIGTVSKNIQYF. The DNA for the CDR3 is TGTGCCAGCAGCTATATCGGGACAGTAAGCAAAAACATTCAGTACTTC.

CDR3 in amino acids: CSARVGGHQPQHF. The CDR3 DNA reads as TGCAGTGCTAGAGTCGGGGGCCATCAGCCCCAGCATTTT. The chain carries TRBV20-1 and TRBJ1-5, with D possibly TRBD1 on 6 matching bases. The CDR3 runs to 13 residues. Trimming took 1 base from V and 5 from J, leaving 9 bases between them. Germline CDR1 reads DFQATT; CDR2 reads SNEGSKA (reference sequence).

This clonotype was detected ten times or more. Here the CDR3 reads CAISEGGDVGGVSYEQYF. The DNA for the CDR3 is TGTGCCATCAGTGAGGGGGGAGACGTCGGAGGGGTCTCCTACGAGCAGTACTTC. This chain links TRBV10-3 with TRBJ2-7; a possible D gene is TRBD2 (6 bases). Germline loops: CDR1 ENHRY, CDR2 SYGVKD. With 2 bases removed from V and 0 bases from J, the gap between germline ends came to 20 bases. The CDR3 totals 18 residues.

This clonotype has a count of ten or more. CDR3 region: CSAQATSTDTQYF. The CDR3 DNA reads TGCAGTGCTCAAGCGACGAGCACAGATACGCAGTATTTT. This rearrangement joins TRBV20-1 to TRBJ2-3; D is unresolved. CDR1 DFQATT and CDR2 SNEGSKA come from the germline V gene (reference sequence). Trimming removed 5 bases at V and 0 bases at J, with 9 bases between. The CDR3 sequence is 13 residues long.

This clonotype showed up just a few times. This chain joins TRBV6-1 and TRBJ2-3, with 7 bases matching TRBD2. CDR3 length: 17 amino acids. Germline V gene sequence: CDR1 MNHNS, CDR2 SASEGT. V shed 2 bases, J shed 3 bases, and the junction held 11 bases outside the gene matches. The CDR3 DNA sequence: TGTGCCAGCAGTGAACTTTGGGGGGGGACGGGTACAGATACGCAGTATTTT. Its translation: CASSELWGGTGTDTQYF.

The chain is built from TRBV24-1 and TRBJ2-2; D is unclear. This CDR3 has 12 amino acids. The germline V gene encodes CDR1 KGHDR and CDR2 SFDVKD. The V and J ends lost 5 bases and 5 bases respectively, with 5 bases between them. CDR3 sequence: CATSGSTGELFF. DNA of the CDR3: TGTGCCACCAGTGGAAGTACCGGGGAGCTGTTTTTT.

This clonotype has more than one count but fewer than ten. The CDR3 reads CSVRGKRESYEQYF. Here the CDR3 DNA reads TGCAGCGTCCGAGGAAAGCGGGAGTCCTACGAGCAGTACTTC. This sequence joins TRBV29-1 and TRBJ2-7; 8 bases align to TRBD2. The V segment lost 6 bases and the J segment 1 base; nucleotides outside the gene matches: 8. The length of the CDR3 is 14 residues. Germline V gene lookup returns CDR1 SQVTM and CDR2 ANQGSEA.

In its sample, this clonotype was seen many times. The rearrangement joins TRBV4-3 to TRBJ2-1, with 8 bases fitting TRBD2. Trimming took 0 bases from V and 4 from J; bases not matched to a gene: 11. CDR1 and CDR2 from the germline V gene are LGHNA and YSLEER. CDR3 length: 18 amino acids. In DNA form, the CDR3 reads TGCGCCAGCAGCCAAGAATATGGCGGGGGGATATTTTACAATGAGCAGTTCTTC. Protein product: CASSQEYGGGIFYNEQFF.